The T cell receptor beta chain described here comes from a study of blood T cells in healthy people across ages. A word on this clonotype: Its antigen is unidentified. Germline is not matched at one junction end, which may reflect a read error.

The CDR3 totals 16 residues. Germline loops: CDR1 SGHKS, CDR2 YYEKEE (reference sequence). General study points: Comparison with aged donors showed that long-lived donors had more naive CD4+ cells and higher diversity.

Through a sample-barcoded 5' primer and a J-beta primer mix, a second PCR was run for 7 to 11 cycles. TCRdb re-derived calls from the 5' RACE reads in MiXCR, one entry per CDR3 protein. Here the sample spans hundreds of thousands of distinct CDR3 sequences, approximately 25% being singletons. The data were also submitted as part of a second study, on T cells of mothers and their children. From that report: The second PCR used the M1S primer, and this primer added sample barcodes and 2-4 random nucleotides. Comparable shaping of TCR recombination output by thymic selection was observed in related and unrelated pairs.

The chain combines TRBV5-5 with TRBJ2-5; TRBD1 matches at 11 bases. With the DNA end fitting TRBJ2-1 better, the J assignment may be wrong. The sequence came from a boy younger than 18 in good health. Sequencing was carried out using blood. The CDR3: CVSSLSGTGGFSEQFF. CDR3 nucleotide sequence: TGTGTCAGCAGCTTGTCCGGGACAGGGGGATTTAGTGAGCAGTTCTTC.